The source of this TCR beta chain is a study of T cell responses to AZD1222 COVID-19 vaccine. With 4 bases clipped from V and 4 bases from J, the junction kept 5 bases outside the gene matches. Germline loops: CDR1 SQVTM, CDR2 ANQGSEA. There are 13 residues in the CDR3. On this clone: Antigen specificity is unknown.

Findings of the study overall: White British ancestry dominated among donors, who included more females, and clonal diversity was possibly underestimated.

Only in-frame clones appear in the TCRdb table, and some are missing; sequencing was by immunoSEQ multiplex PCR. The sample carries roughly 110,000 clones, about 90% recorded once. The rearrangement links TRBV29-1 to TRBJ2-3; 7 positions match TRBD2. This receptor was taken from an adult who received the AZD1222 COVID-19 vaccine. This sample comprised peripheral blood, obtained 28 days after the second AZD1222 dose. The CDR3 DNA sequence: TGCAGCGTTGTTCGGGGGGAAGCAGATACGCAGTATTTT. Amino acid sequence: CSVVRGEADTQYF.